This note documents a single T cell receptor beta chain sequence. The target antigen is unknown. Healthy donors of bone marrow made up the group. Despite likely unrecorded immune exposures, the donors were nominally healthy at the time of sampling. A multiplex PCR was run with 60 Vbeta primers and 13 Jbeta primers. Profiled with immunoSEQ multiplex PCR; TCRdb holds only in-frame clones, not every one. Found here are roughly 230,000 clones, nearly 95% of them singletons; the top ten hold about 1.7%. The data are from a study of cytomegalovirus exposure and HLA in healthy donors. Regarding the study as a whole: Whilst most TCR sequences proved rare, a subset of public TCRs occurred across many donors. Sequencing likely produced, as an artifact, a cluster of highly shared sequence variants.

The V gene's germline CDR1 is SEHNR and CDR2 FQNEAQ (reference sequence). V was clipped by 5 bases and J by 1 base, with 14 bases between them. The CDR3 covers 15 residues. This chain joins TRBV7-9 and TRBJ2-5; D is possibly TRBD1 (6 bases). Input material: PBMCs. The clonotype comes from a girl under 10 years old in good health and CMV-seronegative. Written as DNA, the CDR3 is TGTGCCAGCAGCCCAATTACAGGGCCCCAAGAGACCCAGTACTTC. Protein product: CASSPITGPQETQYF.